The next 25 T cell receptor beta chains were all read from a single sample in a study of T cell repertoires in aging, cancer and after chemotherapy. Peripheral blood genomic DNA, not sorted cells or RNA, was the template. A mixed TRB-A/B primer pool amplified rearranged TRB by multiplex touch-down PCR. TCRdb called the multiplex PCR reads again in MiXCR, with one record for every CDR3 protein. The profile shows under 8,000 distinct CDR3 sequences, around 50% of them singletons. The sample taken for sequencing was blood. All receptors come from a human donor with a solid tumor.

The chain carries TRBV12-3 or TRBV12-4 and TRBJ1-5; D remains unclear. V gave up 7 bases and J gave up 0 bases, with 7 bases separating them. This CDR3 region has 13 residues. CDR3 protein: CASNVNSNQPQHF. The CDR3 DNA sequence: TGTGCCAGCAACGTAAATAGCAATCAGCCCCAGCATTTT.

This clonotype was observed a few times. V is TRBV15 and J is TRBJ1-1; possibly TRBD1 for D (5 bases). The germline V gene encodes CDR1 LNHNV and CDR2 YYDKDF (reference sequence). The CDR3 contains 11 residues. V gave up 5 bases and J gave up 5 bases, with 6 bases separating them. The CDR3: CATSRGTEAFF. In DNA form, the CDR3 reads TGTGCCACCAGCCGGGGGACTGAAGCTTTCTTT.

The chain joins TRBV5-6 to TRBJ1-1; no firm D call. CDR1 and CDR2 (germline): SGHDT, YYEEEE. The ends were cut back, 2 bases at V and 0 bases at J, with 11 bases in the middle. The CDR3 covers 15 residues. In nucleotides, the CDR3 is TGTGCCAGCAGCTTAGGGCCGAACCTGAACACTGAAGCTTTCTTT. As protein: CASSLGPNLNTEAFF. Full variable domain (missing parts from reference TRBV5-6 and TRBJ1-1): DAGVTQSPTHLIKTRGQQVTLRCSPKSGHDTVSWYQQALGQGPQFIFQYYEEEERQRGNFPDRFSGHQFPNYSSELNVNALLLGDSALYLCASSLGPNLNTEAFFGQGTRLTVV.

The chain has TRBV5-6 and TRBJ1-4; a possible D gene is TRBD1 (5 bases). Trimming took 7 bases from V and 2 from J, leaving 9 bases between them. Germline assignment: CDR1 SGHDT and CDR2 YYEEEE. CDR3 length: 13 residues. CDR3 DNA sequence: TGTGCCAGCGGGGGACCTACTAATGAAAAACTGTTTTTT. It yields the protein CASGGPTNEKLFF.

The gene calls are TRBV6-1 and TRBJ2-2, with D tentatively TRBD2 (6 bases). Germline CDR1 is MNHNS and CDR2 is SASEGT. The CDR3 covers 15 residues. V was pared by 10 bases and J by 1 base, with 16 bases between. In DNA form, the CDR3 reads TGTGCCATCAGCGTTAGCGGAAAGAACACCGGGGAGCTGTTTTTT. Residues: CAISVSGKNTGELFF.

The rearrangement joins TRBV7-6 to TRBJ1-1, with D possibly being TRBD1 (5 bases). Trimming cost V 2 bases and J 5 bases, with 15 bases left between them. Looked up from germline, CDR1 is SGHVS and CDR2 is FNYEAQ. This CDR3 has 15 residues. CDR3 sequence (DNA): TGTGCCAGCAGCTTAACTTCATTCGGGGGGACTGAAGCTTTCTTT. Translation: CASSLTSFGGTEAFF.

This clonotype has only a few counts. The chain uses TRBV11-1 and TRBJ2-7, with TRBD2 identical over 9 bases. The CDR3 length is 13 residues. CDR1 is SGHAT, CDR2 FQDESV, per germline (reference sequence). J gave up 1 base and V 8 bases, and 3 bases lay outside the gene matches. CDR3 region: CASRTSASYEQYF. Here the CDR3 DNA reads TGTGCCAGCCGGACTAGCGCTTCCTACGAGCAGTACTTC.

In its sample, this clonotype was seen once. The chain is built from TRBV10-3 and TRBJ2-7; D is uncertain. The ends were cut back, 0 bases at V and 7 bases at J, with 10 bases in the middle. The V gene's germline CDR1 is ENHRY and CDR2 SYGVKD. CDR3 length: 13 amino acids. The CDR3 DNA reads as TGTGCCATCAGTGAGTCCAGGCTAGAAGAGCAGTACTTC. It translates to CAISESRLEEQYF.

V and J are TRBV6-5 and TRBJ1-2, with 10 bases matching TRBD1. CDR1 and CDR2 from the germline V gene are MNHEY and SVGAGI. After removal of 5 bases from V and 6 bases from J, the junction contained 6 bases not matched to a gene. This CDR3 contains 14 residues. The CDR3 loop reads CASSTRQGADGYTF. CDR3 sequence (DNA): TGTGCCAGCAGTACCAGACAGGGGGCGGATGGCTACACCTTC.

This chain uses TRBV10-2 with TRBJ1-1; D might be TRBD1 (5 bases). With 10 bases removed from V and 6 bases from J, the gap between germline ends came to 18 bases. This CDR3 has 13 amino acids. Looked up from germline, CDR1 is WSHSY and CDR2 is SAAADI. Here the CDR3 reads CATNGGVAPEAFF. The DNA for the CDR3 is TGCGCCACTAACGGGGGGGTTGCCCCTGAAGCTTTCTTT.

In this sample, this clonotype turned up a few times. The chain employs TRBV9 and TRBJ1-2, with 7 bases lining up with TRBD1. From germline, CDR1 is SGDLS and CDR2 YYNGEE. J lost 4 bases, V lost 0 bases, and 3 bases had no gene match. The length of the CDR3 is 14 residues. CDR3: CASSVGGTVYGYTF. The CDR3 region has the DNA TGTGCCAGCAGCGTAGGGGGGACAGTCTATGGCTACACCTTC. Based on the CDR3 plus reference TRBV9 and TRBJ1-2, the full variable domain is DSGVTQTPKHLITATGQRVTLRCSPRSGDLSVYWYQQSLDQGLQFLIQYYNGEERAKGNILERFSAQQFPDLHSELNLSSLELGDSALYFCASSVGGTVYGYTFGSGTRLTVV.

This clonotype was seen more than once but under ten times. The gene calls are TRBV27 and TRBJ1-4; D ambiguous. This CDR3 contains 16 residues. V dropped 5 bases and J dropped 3 bases, with 16 bases sitting between them. Germline-derived CDR1 and CDR2 are MNHEY and SMNVEV (reference sequence). Here the CDR3 DNA reads TGTGCCAGCAGTCCCTCCTTAAGTCAACCTAATGAAAAACTGTTTTTT. Amino acids: CASSPSLSQPNEKLFF.

The chain recombines TRBV6-1 with TRBJ1-5; D is undetermined. Trimming left V 3 bases short and J 5 bases short, with 5 bases between. The CDR3 sequence is 12 residues long. CDR1 is MNHNS, CDR2 SASEGT, per germline. The CDR3 bases are TGTGCCAGCAGTGATCCTCATCAGCCCCAGCATTTT. It encodes CASSDPHQPQHF.

The chain uses TRBV6-4 and TRBJ2-1, with 8 positions matching TRBD1. The CDR3 sequence is 17 residues long. CDR1 is MRHNA, CDR2 SNTAGT, per germline. With V trimmed by 7 bases and J by 3 bases, 14 bases remained unmatched. For the CDR3, the DNA is TGTGCCAGCACTGGGCAGGGGGCTCTCCTATTCTACAATGAGCAGTTCTTC. Translating gives CASTGQGALLFYNEQFF.

The chain couples TRBV19 to TRBJ1-2; tentatively, D is TRBD1 (5 bases). The CDR3 sequence is 15 residues long. Germline values: CDR1 LNHDA, CDR2 SQIVND (reference sequence). Trimming stripped 1 base from V and 8 bases from J, with 17 bases between. CDR3 region: CASSIGGAQAGGYTF. In nucleotides, the CDR3 is TGTGCCAGTAGTATAGGAGGGGCGCAGGCGGGCGGCTACACCTTC.

The chain joins TRBV2 to TRBJ1-6, with D unclear. Germline V gene sequence: CDR1 SNHLY, CDR2 FYNNEI. The V end lost 4 bases, the J end lost 12 bases, and 7 bases lay between the germline ends. The CDR3 spans 11 residues. The CDR3 protein is CASSVREPLHF. In DNA form, the CDR3 reads TGTGCCAGCAGTGTGAGGGAACCCCTCCACTTT. The variable domain in full, with the rest retrieved from reference TRBV2 and TRBJ1-6, is EPEVTQTPSHQVTQMGQEVILRCVPISNHLYFYWYRQILGQKVEFLVSFYNNEISEKSEIFDDQFSVERPDGSNFTLKIRSTKLEDSAMYFCASSVREPLHFGNGTRLTVT.

The J gene is TRBJ2-7, the V gene TRBV6-6; 15 bases agree with TRBD2. This CDR3 contains 15 residues. Trimming at V came to 7 bases and at J to 6 bases, leaving 7 bases not matched to a gene. CDR1 is MNHNY, CDR2 SVGAGI, per germline (reference sequence). CDR3 residues: CASIPTGLAGGEQYF. CDR3 nucleotides: TGTGCCAGCATCCCAACGGGACTAGCGGGAGGCGAGCAGTACTTC.

The V gene is TRBV6-5, the J gene TRBJ2-1; the match to TRBD2 covers 13 bases. CDR1 is MNHEY and CDR2 is SVGAGI in the germline V gene. This CDR3 comprises 16 residues. The V gene end was trimmed by 6 bases and the J gene end by 6 bases; junction bases not matched to a gene: 8. The CDR3 bases are TGTGCCAGCAGGTCACTTGGGACTAGCGGGATCAATGAGCAGTTCTTC. It encodes CASRSLGTSGINEQFF.

The chain joins TRBV5-1 to TRBJ2-4; 7 nucleotides match TRBD1. There are 17 residues in the CDR3. Germline CDR1 is SGHRS and CDR2 is YFSETQ. V was clipped by 0 bases and J by 0 bases; unmatched bases: 6. The CDR3 DNA is TGCGCCAGCAGCTTGGACATCGGGACAGTAGCCAAAAACATTCAGTACTTC. This codes for CASSLDIGTVAKNIQYF.

V gene TRBV6-1 combines with J gene TRBJ2-7; weak D call: TRBD2 (5 bases). The germline V gene has CDR1 MNHNS and CDR2 SASEGT. V gave up 8 bases and J gave up 0 bases, with 11 bases separating them. CDR3 length: 13 amino acids. CDR3 in DNA: TGTGCCAGCCGGAGGCCTCTCTCCTACGAGCAGTACTTC. Translation: CASRRPLSYEQYF.

The rearrangement links TRBV20-1 to TRBJ2-7, with a tentative D call TRBD2 (5 bases). V lost 3 bases and J 2 bases, leaving 23 bases between the germline ends. Germline CDR1 DFQATT, CDR2 SNEGSKA (reference sequence). CDR3 length: 17 amino acids. CDR3 sequence: CSASHSSGVTGPYEQYF. The CDR3 DNA follows: TGCAGTGCTAGTCACAGCTCCGGGGTAACGGGTCCCTACGAGCAGTACTTC.

This clonotype was recorded a few times. This chain links TRBV30 with TRBJ1-5; D is possibly TRBD1 (6 bases). Per the germline V gene, CDR1 is GTSNPN and CDR2 is SVGIG (reference sequence). This CDR3 is built from 16 residues. V lost 0 bases, J lost 1 base, and 13 bases lay in between. CDR3 loop: CAWSVFDGTSNQPQHF. The CDR3 region has the DNA TGTGCCTGGAGTGTCTTTGACGGGACAAGCAATCAGCCCCAGCATTTT.

CDR3 bases: TGTGCCAGCAGCTTGGGTAGCGGGAGGTTTTCCTACGAGCAGTACTTC. Its translation is CASSLGSGRFSYEQYF. The chain recombines TRBV5-6 with TRBJ2-7; TRBD2 matches at 10 bases. This CDR3 comprises 16 residues. Germline V gives CDR1 SGHDT, CDR2 YYEEEE. V shed 0 bases and J 1 base; nucleotides not matched to a gene: 4.

This sequence joins TRBV18 and TRBJ1-1; D is uncertain. Germline lookup yields CDR1 KGHSH and CDR2 LQKENI. V lost 1 base, J lost 12 bases, and 12 bases lay in between. The CDR3 has 12 residues. CDR3 in DNA: TGTGCCAGCTCACCACAGTCCGCAGAAACTTTCTTT. It encodes CASSPQSAETFF.

This clonotype showed up just a few times. V usage is TRBV7-9 and J usage is TRBJ1-3, with 7 positions matching TRBD1. This CDR3 is 16 amino acids long. CDR1 SEHNR and CDR2 FQNEAQ come from the germline V gene (reference sequence). Trimming at V came to 5 bases and at J to 0 bases, leaving 7 bases not matched to a gene. This chain's CDR3 is CASSPRDRPSGNTIYF. The CDR3 DNA reads TGTGCCAGCAGCCCCCGGGACAGACCCTCTGGAAACACCATATATTTT.